This paragraph reports one T cell receptor (beta chain). The data originate from a study of T cells in pancreatic ductal adenocarcinoma. Libraries were prepared by immunoSEQ multiplex PCR; TCRdb keeps only in-frame clonotypes and omits some of them. Among around 94,000 clones listed, about 95% were seen once. The selected patients with pancreatic ductal adenocarcinoma had surgery but no neoadjuvant therapy. CDR3 length equals 13 residues. Between the trimmed V and J ends, which lost 6 bases and 6 bases, there was a span of 14 bases. Germline assignment: CDR1 ENHRY and CDR2 SYGVKD. This clonotype was sampled from a human donor with pancreatic ductal adenocarcinoma. Specimen: PBMCs. The chain carries TRBV10-3 and TRBJ1-2, with a possible D match to TRBD1 (5 bases). CDR3 amino acids: CAIRGFGGDGYTF. The CDR3, as DNA: TGTGCCATCAGAGGGTTCGGGGGGGATGGCTACACCTTC.